This T cell receptor (beta chain) was captured in a study of beta chain features in type 1 diabetes. Study-wide results and caveats: Shortening that was moderate but significant affected the TCRB CDR3s of Type 1 diabetes patients in all four CD4+ subsets. Naive, central memory and Treg TCRB repertoires seemed to resemble each other more closely in patients than they did in healthy donors. Shorter templates might be favored by PCR, and equally so in patients and in controls.

Of note for this clone: Its antigen is unidentified.

Trimming removed 5 bases at V and 0 bases at J, with 14 bases between. Germline-derived CDR1 and CDR2 are WSHSY and SAAADI. The CDR3 contains 15 residues. Sequenced material consisted of expressed TCRB transcripts (all of the isolated RNA was reverse transcribed). TCRdb keeps only in-frame clones here, not all; method: immunoSEQ multiplex PCR. The sample holds 150,000 to 200,000 clones, over 7.5% seen once. What was sequenced was central memory CD4+ T cells from blood. The clonotype was recovered from a woman in her late teens or twenties in good health. V is TRBV10-2 and J is TRBJ2-7; no reliable D call. CDR3 in amino acids: CASSRERGGSYEQYF. The CDR3 bases are TGCGCCAGCAGTCGAGAACGAGGTGGCTCCTACGAGCAGTACTTC.